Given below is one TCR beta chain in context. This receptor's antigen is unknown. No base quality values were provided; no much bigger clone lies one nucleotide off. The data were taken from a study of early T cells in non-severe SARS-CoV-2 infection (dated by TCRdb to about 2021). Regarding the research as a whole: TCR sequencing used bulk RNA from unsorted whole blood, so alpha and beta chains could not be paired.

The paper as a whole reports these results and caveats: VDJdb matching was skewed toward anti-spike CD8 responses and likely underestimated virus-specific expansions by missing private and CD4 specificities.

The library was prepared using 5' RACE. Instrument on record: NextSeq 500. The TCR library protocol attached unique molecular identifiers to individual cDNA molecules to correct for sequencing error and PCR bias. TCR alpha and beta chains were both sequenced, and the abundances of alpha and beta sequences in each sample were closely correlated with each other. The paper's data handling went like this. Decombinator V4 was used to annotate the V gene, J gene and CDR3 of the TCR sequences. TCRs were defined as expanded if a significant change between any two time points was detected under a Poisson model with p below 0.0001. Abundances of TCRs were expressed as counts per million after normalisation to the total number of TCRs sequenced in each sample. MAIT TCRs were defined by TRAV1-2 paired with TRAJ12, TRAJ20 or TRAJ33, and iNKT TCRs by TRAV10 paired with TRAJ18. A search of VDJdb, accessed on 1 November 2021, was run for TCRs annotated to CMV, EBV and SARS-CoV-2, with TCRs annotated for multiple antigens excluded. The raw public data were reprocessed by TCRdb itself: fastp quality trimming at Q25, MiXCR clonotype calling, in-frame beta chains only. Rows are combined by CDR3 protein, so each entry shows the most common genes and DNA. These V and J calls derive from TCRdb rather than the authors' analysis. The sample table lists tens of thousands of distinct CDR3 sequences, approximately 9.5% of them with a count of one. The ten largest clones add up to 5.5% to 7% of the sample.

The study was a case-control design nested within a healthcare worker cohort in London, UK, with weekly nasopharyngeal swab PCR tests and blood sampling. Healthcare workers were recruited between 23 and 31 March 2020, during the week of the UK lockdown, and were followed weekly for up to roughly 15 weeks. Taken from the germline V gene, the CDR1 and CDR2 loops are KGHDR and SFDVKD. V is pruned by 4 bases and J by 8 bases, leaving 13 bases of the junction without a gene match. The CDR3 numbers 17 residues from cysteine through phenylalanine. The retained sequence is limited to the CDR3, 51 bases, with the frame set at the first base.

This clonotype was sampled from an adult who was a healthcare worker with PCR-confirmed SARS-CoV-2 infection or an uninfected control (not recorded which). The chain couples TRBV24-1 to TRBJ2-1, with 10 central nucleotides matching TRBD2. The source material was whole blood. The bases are TGTGCCACCAGTGACCCTATTAGCGGGGGGCCGGGCGATGAGCAGTTCTTC. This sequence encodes CATSDPISGGPGDEQFF.